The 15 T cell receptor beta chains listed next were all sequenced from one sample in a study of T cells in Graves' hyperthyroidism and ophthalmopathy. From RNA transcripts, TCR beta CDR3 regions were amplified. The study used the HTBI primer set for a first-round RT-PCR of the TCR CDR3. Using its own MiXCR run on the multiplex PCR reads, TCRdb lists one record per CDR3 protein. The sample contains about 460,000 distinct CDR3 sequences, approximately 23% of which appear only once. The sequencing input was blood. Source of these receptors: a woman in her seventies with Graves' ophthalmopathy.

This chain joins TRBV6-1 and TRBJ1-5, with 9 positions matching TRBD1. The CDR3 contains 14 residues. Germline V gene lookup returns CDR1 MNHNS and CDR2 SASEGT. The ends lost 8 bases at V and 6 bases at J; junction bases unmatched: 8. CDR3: CASLPGQGAQPQHF. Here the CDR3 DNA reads TGTGCCAGCCTTCCGGGACAGGGCGCTCAGCCCCAGCATTTT.

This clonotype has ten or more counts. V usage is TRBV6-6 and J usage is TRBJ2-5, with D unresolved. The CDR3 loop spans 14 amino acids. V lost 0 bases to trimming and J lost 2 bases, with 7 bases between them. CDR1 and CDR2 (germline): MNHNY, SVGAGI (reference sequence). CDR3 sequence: CASSYSNPQETQYF. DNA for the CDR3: TGTGCCAGCAGTTACTCGAACCCGCAAGAGACCCAGTACTTC.

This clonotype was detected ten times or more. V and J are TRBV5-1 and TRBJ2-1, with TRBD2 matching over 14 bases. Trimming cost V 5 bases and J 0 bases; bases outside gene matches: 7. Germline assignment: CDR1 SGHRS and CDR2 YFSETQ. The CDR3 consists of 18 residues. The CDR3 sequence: CASRRLAGGRGSYNEQFF. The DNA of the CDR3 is TGCGCCAGCAGGCGACTAGCGGGAGGGAGAGGCTCCTACAATGAGCAGTTCTTC.

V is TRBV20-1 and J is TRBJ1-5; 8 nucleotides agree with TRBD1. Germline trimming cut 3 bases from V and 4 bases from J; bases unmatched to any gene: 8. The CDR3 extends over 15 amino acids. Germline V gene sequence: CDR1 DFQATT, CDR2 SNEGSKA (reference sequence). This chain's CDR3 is CSARVPGQVNQPQHF. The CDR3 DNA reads TGCAGTGCTAGGGTACCGGGACAGGTAAATCAGCCCCAGCATTTT.

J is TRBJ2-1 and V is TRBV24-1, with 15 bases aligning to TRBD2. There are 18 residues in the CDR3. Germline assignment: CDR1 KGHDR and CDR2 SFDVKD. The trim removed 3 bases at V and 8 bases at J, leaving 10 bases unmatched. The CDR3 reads CATSDTGTSGRFFDEQFF. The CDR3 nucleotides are TGTGCCACCAGTGATACCGGGACTAGCGGGAGGTTTTTCGATGAGCAGTTCTTC.

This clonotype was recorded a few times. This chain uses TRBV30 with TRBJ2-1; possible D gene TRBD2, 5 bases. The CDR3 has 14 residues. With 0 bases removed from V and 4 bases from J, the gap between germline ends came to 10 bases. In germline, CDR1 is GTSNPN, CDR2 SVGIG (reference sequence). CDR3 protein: CAWSVRTGYNEQFF. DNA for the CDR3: TGTGCCTGGAGTGTCAGGACGGGGTACAATGAGCAGTTCTTC.

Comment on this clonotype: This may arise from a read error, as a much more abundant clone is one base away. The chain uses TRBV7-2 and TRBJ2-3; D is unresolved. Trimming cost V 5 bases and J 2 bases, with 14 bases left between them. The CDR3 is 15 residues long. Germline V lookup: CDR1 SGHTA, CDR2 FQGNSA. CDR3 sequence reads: CASSRTPALTDTQYF. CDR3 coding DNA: TGTGCCAGCAGCCGCACTCCGGCCCTCACAGATACGCAGTATTTT.

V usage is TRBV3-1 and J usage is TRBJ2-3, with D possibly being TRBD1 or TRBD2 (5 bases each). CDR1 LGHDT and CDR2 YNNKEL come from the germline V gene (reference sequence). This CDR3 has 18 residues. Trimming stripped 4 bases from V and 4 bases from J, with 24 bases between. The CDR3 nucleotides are TGTGCCAGCAGCCTAGAAGGGACCAGCTCCCTTTTAGCAGATACGCAGTATTTT. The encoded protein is CASSLEGTSSLLADTQYF.

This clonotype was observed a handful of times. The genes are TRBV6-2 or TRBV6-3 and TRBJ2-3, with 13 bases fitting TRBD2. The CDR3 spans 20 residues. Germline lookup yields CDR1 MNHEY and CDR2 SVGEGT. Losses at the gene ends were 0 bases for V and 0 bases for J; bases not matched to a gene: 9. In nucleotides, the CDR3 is TGTGCCAGCAGTTACTCACGCCGGGGACTAGCGGGAACTAGCACAGATACGCAGTATTTT. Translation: CASSYSRRGLAGTSTDTQYF.

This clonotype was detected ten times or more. The CDR3 DNA sequence: TGCAGTGCTAGAGAACAGGGGAGGTTGGATGAGCAGTTCTTC. Amino acid sequence: CSAREQGRLDEQFF. The chain joins TRBV20-1 to TRBJ2-1; tentatively, D is TRBD1 (7 bases). Per the germline V gene, CDR1 is DFQATT and CDR2 is SNEGSKA (reference sequence). This CDR3 comprises 14 residues. Trimming took off 0 bases at V and 8 bases at J, with 14 bases between the two ends.

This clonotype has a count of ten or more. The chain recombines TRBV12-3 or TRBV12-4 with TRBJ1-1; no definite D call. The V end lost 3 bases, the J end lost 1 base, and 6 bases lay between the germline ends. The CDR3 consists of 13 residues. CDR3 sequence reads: CASSFRQNTEAFF. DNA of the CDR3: TGTGCCAGCAGTTTCAGGCAGAACACTGAAGCTTTCTTT.

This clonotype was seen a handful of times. This CDR3 reads CASSEGLANYEQYF. The CDR3 region has the DNA TGTGCCAGCAGCGAGGGACTAGCGAACTACGAGCAGTACTTC. The chain joins TRBV9 to TRBJ2-7; 10 nucleotides agree with TRBD2. With V trimmed by 3 bases and J by 3 bases, 3 bases remained unmatched. CDR3 size: 14 residues. In germline, CDR1 is SGDLS, CDR2 YYNGEE.

The CDR3 here is CASSLARGRLVSTDTQYF. The CDR3 DNA is TGTGCCAGCAGTTTAGCCAGGGGACGACTCGTATCCACAGATACGCAGTATTTT. The chain links TRBV12-3 or TRBV12-4 to TRBJ2-3; perhaps TRBD1 as D (6 bases). Trimming pared 0 bases from V and 2 bases from J, leaving 18 bases between. The CDR3 loop spans 18 amino acids.

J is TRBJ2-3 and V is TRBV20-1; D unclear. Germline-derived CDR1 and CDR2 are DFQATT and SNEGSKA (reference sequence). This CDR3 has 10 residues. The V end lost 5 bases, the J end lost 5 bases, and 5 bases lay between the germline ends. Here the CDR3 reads CSAARDTQYF. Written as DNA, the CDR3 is TGCAGTGCTGCCCGAGATACGCAGTATTTT.

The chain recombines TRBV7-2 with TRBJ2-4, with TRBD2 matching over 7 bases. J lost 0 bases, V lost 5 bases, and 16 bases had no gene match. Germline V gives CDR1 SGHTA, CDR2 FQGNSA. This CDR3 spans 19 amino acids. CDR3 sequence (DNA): TGTGCCAGCAGCCATCTCCTGGCTAGCGGTACTCTAGCCAAAAACATTCAGTACTTC. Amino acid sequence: CASSHLLASGTLAKNIQYF.